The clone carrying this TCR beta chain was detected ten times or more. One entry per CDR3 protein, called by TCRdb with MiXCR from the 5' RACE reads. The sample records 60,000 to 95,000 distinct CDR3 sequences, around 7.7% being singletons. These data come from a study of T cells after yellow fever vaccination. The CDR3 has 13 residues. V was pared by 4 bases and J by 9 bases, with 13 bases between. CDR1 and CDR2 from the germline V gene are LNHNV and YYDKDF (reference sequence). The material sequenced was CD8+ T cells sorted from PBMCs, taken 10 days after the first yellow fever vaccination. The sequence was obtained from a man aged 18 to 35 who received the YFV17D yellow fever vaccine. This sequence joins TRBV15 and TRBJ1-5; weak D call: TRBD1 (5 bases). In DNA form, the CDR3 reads TGTGCCACCAGCACCTCCCGGGGCGGGCCCCAGCATTTT. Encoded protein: CATSTSRGGPQHF.